This T cell receptor beta chain is from a study of blood T cell repertoires in COVID-19. TCRdb's copy holds only in-frame clones and misses some; the assay was immunoSEQ multiplex PCR. The repertoire has 130,000 to 150,000 clones, roughly 90% of them found once; the top ten carry 0.95% to 1.5%. Self-reported history from a screening survey and questionnaire set each donor's cohort. Germline CDR1 is MNHEY and CDR2 is SMNVEV (reference sequence). This CDR3 comprises 18 residues. V dropped 8 bases and J dropped 2; count of bases not matched to a gene: 15. Sequences were obtained from PBMCs or T cells enriched from blood (not recorded which). This clonotype originated in a woman aged 30 to 39 with acute COVID-19. V is TRBV27 and J is TRBJ2-6, with 7 bases lining up with TRBD2. The CDR3 coding sequence is TGTGCCAGCCGAGGTTCGGCGGGAGTGTATACTGGGGCCAACGTCCTGACTTTC. Protein: CASRGSAGVYTGANVLTF. The whole variable domain, remainder taken from reference TRBV27 and TRBJ2-6, is EAQVTQNPRYLITVTGKKLTVTCSQNMNHEYMSWYRQDPGLGLRQIYYSMNVEVTDKGDVPEGYKVSRKEKRNFPLILESPSPNQTSLYFCASRGSAGVYTGANVLTFGAGSRLTVL.